The rows below give T cell receptor beta chains drawn from one sample of a study of blood T cell repertoires in COVID-19. Some clones are missing from TCRdb's copy, which holds only in-frame ones; the method was immunoSEQ multiplex PCR. The sample contains around 86,000 clones, approximately 85% of which appear only once. Sequencing was carried out using peripheral blood. These receptors were collected from a human donor in a cohort sampled during active COVID-19. The CDR3 runs from the conserved cysteine through the conserved F or W. The D gene is left open where the match is weak. Size is stated for part of the rows, as once, few or many counts, or as a class when the clone is expanded.

D: TRBD2; J: TRBJ2-5; V: TRBV23-1; size: -; CDR3: CASSPYLLAGETQYF; DNA: TGCGCCAGCAGTCCCTACTTACTAGCGGGGGAGACCCAGTACTTC
D: -; J: TRBJ1-2; V: TRBV5-8; size: many; CDR3: CASSLRGGYTF; DNA: TGTGCCAGCAGCTTGCGAGGTGGCTACACCTTC
D: -; J: TRBJ1-5; V: TRBV24-1; size: -; CDR3: CATGHNQPQHF; DNA: TGTGCCACCGGGCACAATCAGCCCCAGCATTTT
D: -; J: TRBJ1-2; V: TRBV5-1; size: medium-sized; CDR3: CASSPAGRQSYGYTF; DNA: TGCGCCAGCAGCCCGGCCGGTAGACAGAGCTATGGCTACACCTTC
D: TRBD1; J: TRBJ1-5; V: TRBV5-6; size: -; CDR3: CASSWTGGSNQPQHF; DNA: TGTGCCAGCAGCTGGACAGGCGGGAGCAATCAGCCCCAGCATTTT
D: TRBD2; J: TRBJ2-7; V: TRBV4-2; size: -; CDR3: CASSQARPGSGSEQYF; DNA: TGTGCCAGCAGCCAAGCTCGCCCGGGGAGCGGGAGTGAGCAGTACTTC
D: TRBD1; J: TRBJ2-1; V: TRBV5-1; size: -; CDR3: CASAQGQGGFSKKSDEQFF; DNA: TGCGCCAGCGCCCAGGGACAGGGGGGATTTAGCAAGAAGAGCGATGAGCAGTTCTTC
D: -; J: TRBJ2-5; V: TRBV4-2; size: few; CDR3: CASSQGGELGETQYF; DNA: TGTGCCAGCAGCCAAGGGGGGGAGCTGGGAGAGACCCAGTACTTC
D: TRBD1; J: TRBJ1-5; V: TRBV5-1; size: once; CDR3: CASSPGDRHSNQPQHF; DNA: TGCGCCAGCAGCCCGGGGGACAGACATAGCAATCAGCCCCAGCATTTT
D: -; J: TRBJ2-1; V: TRBV10-3; size: -; CDR3: CAISESRANEQFF; DNA: TGTGCCATCAGTGAGTCCAGGGCCAATGAGCAGTTCTTC
D: TRBD1; J: TRBJ1-2; V: TRBV4-1; size: -; CDR3: CASSQVTYFGTGGLTNYGYTF; DNA: TGCGCCAGCAGCCAAGTCACTTATTTCGGGACAGGGGGTCTAACTAACTATGGCTACACCTTC
D: -; J: TRBJ2-7; V: TRBV4-3; size: once; CDR3: CASSQETGRYEQYF; DNA: TGCGCCAGCAGCCAAGAGACAGGGAGGTACGAGCAGTACTTC
D: TRBD2; J: TRBJ2-5; V: TRBV4-2; size: -; CDR3: CASSLSSGRTGETQYF; DNA: TGTGCCAGCAGCCTATCTAGCGGGAGAACAGGAGAGACCCAGTACTTC
D: TRBD2; J: TRBJ2-3; V: TRBV4-2; size: -; CDR3: CASSQDRRPGLAGTSTDTQYF; DNA: TGTGCCAGCAGCCAAGATCGAAGACCGGGACTAGCGGGCACCAGCACAGATACGCAGTATTTT
D: -; J: TRBJ2-3; V: TRBV7-2; size: once; CDR3: CASSLLPGGISTDTQYF; DNA: TGTGCCAGCAGCTTACTCCCAGGGGGGATTAGCACAGATACGCAGTATTTT
D: -; J: TRBJ1-1; V: TRBV5-8; size: -; CDR3: CASSFGGQGTEAFF; DNA: TGTGCCAGCAGCTTTGGGGGCCAGGGCACTGAAGCTTTCTTT
D: -; J: TRBJ2-7; V: TRBV7-6; size: -; CDR3: CASSLAGGSYEQYF; DNA: TGTGCCAGCAGCTTAGCCGGCGGCTCCTACGAGCAGTACTTC
D: -; J: TRBJ2-3; V: TRBV11-3; size: once; CDR3: CASSQESGSDTQYF; DNA: TGTGCCAGCAGCCAAGAGTCAGGCTCAGATACGCAGTATTTT
D: TRBD1; J: TRBJ2-5; V: TRBV5-4; size: -; CDR3: CASSWGQGGETQYF; DNA: TGTGCCAGCAGCTGGGGACAGGGCGGAGAGACCCAGTACTTC
D: TRBD2; J: TRBJ2-3; V: TRBV7-2; size: -; CDR3: CASSFGLAGGVDTQYF; DNA: TGTGCCAGCAGCTTTGGACTAGCGGGAGGGGTGGATACGCAGTATTTT
D: TRBD1; J: TRBJ2-3; V: TRBV7-3; size: -; CDR3: CASSSDRGKTDTQYF; DNA: TGTGCCAGCAGCTCGGACAGGGGGAAAACAGATACGCAGTATTTT
D: -; J: TRBJ2-1; V: TRBV7-9; size: -; CDR3: CASRSTQGNEQFF; DNA: TGTGCCAGCAGGTCTACTCAGGGGAATGAGCAGTTCTTC
D: -; J: TRBJ1-5; V: TRBV2; size: -; CDR3: CASAGQANQPQHF; DNA: TGTGCCAGCGCGGGGCAGGCCAATCAGCCCCAGCATTTT
D: TRBD2; J: TRBJ2-1; V: TRBV12-5; size: -; CDR3: CASGLGPGGDEQFF; DNA: TGTGCTAGTGGTTTGGGACCGGGAGGAGATGAGCAGTTCTTC
D: TRBD1; J: TRBJ1-1; V: TRBV11-3; size: -; CDR3: CASSFRTGPAQMNTEAFF; DNA: TGTGCCAGCAGCTTCCGGACAGGACCTGCCCAAATGAACACTGAAGCTTTCTTT
D: -; J: TRBJ1-4; V: TRBV6-6; size: -; CDR3: CASSYSRNRVNEKLFF; DNA: TGTGCCAGCAGTTACTCCAGAAACAGAGTGAATGAAAAACTGTTTTTT
D: TRBD2; J: TRBJ2-1; V: TRBV5-5; size: -; CDR3: CASSRLTSGGADEQFF; DNA: TGTGCCAGCAGCCGCCTGACTAGCGGGGGGGCTGATGAGCAGTTCTTC
D: TRBD1; J: TRBJ2-3; V: TRBV6-5; size: once; CDR3: CASSPGQSSTDTQYF; DNA: TGTGCCAGCAGTCCGGGACAGTCCAGCACAGATACGCAGTATTTT
D: TRBD1; J: TRBJ1-2; V: TRBV24-1; size: once; CDR3: CATSDPMTSGTDTYNYGYTF; DNA: TGTGCCACCAGTGACCCCATGACCTCCGGGACAGACACTTATAACTATGGCTACACCTTC
D: -; J: TRBJ1-3; V: TRBV28; size: -; CDR3: CASIKNTIYF; DNA: TGTGCCAGCATTAAAAACACCATATATTTT
D: -; J: TRBJ2-1; V: TRBV9; size: -; CDR3: CASSVARGEQFF; DNA: TGTGCCAGCAGCGTAGCTAGGGGAGAGCAGTTCTTC
D: TRBD1; J: TRBJ2-5; V: TRBV19; size: -; CDR3: CASQYGTGVSETQYF; DNA: TGTGCCAGTCAATACGGGACAGGGGTTAGTGAGACCCAGTACTTC
D: -; J: TRBJ2-1; V: TRBV3-1/TRBV3-2; size: -; CDR3: CASSQGVGVRKNEQFF; DNA: TGTGCCAGCAGCCAAGGGGTCGGGGTTAGGAAAAATGAGCAGTTCTTC
D: -; J: TRBJ1-4; V: TRBV7-9; size: -; CDR3: CASSSNSDYNEKLFF; DNA: TGTGCCAGCAGCTCTAACAGTGACTATAATGAAAAACTGTTTTTT
D: -; J: TRBJ1-6; V: TRBV18; size: -; CDR3: CASSPPWGSGNNSPLHF; DNA: TGTGCCAGCTCACCACCGTGGGGAAGCGGTAATAATTCACCCCTCCACTTT
D: -; J: TRBJ2-3; V: TRBV30; size: -; CDR3: CAWSRRRESGTDTQYF; DNA: TGTGCCTGGAGTAGACGACGGGAGTCGGGCACAGATACGCAGTATTTT
D: TRBD1; J: TRBJ1-4; V: TRBV30; size: -; CDR3: CAWSSPHRGWVEKLFF; DNA: TGTGCCTGGAGTTCCCCGCACAGGGGGTGGGTTGAAAAACTGTTTTTT
D: TRBD1; J: TRBJ1-5; V: TRBV24-1; size: -; CDR3: CATTIGQGGNQPQHF; DNA: TGTGCCACCACTATAGGACAGGGTGGCAATCAGCCCCAGCATTTT
D: -; J: TRBJ1-1; V: TRBV18; size: -; CDR3: CASSPRQSQNTEAFF; DNA: TGTGCCAGCTCACCGCGACAGAGTCAGAACACTGAAGCTTTCTTT
D: -; J: TRBJ2-3; V: TRBV7-5; size: -; CDR3: CVRSLVQRKRSTDTQYF; DNA: TGTGTCAGAAGCTTAGTGCAGCGGAAACGTAGCACAGATACGCAGTATTTT
D: -; J: TRBJ2-1; V: TRBV28; size: -; CDR3: CASSPSRGTDNEQFF; DNA: TGTGCCAGCAGTCCTTCTAGGGGGACCGACAATGAGCAGTTCTTC
D: TRBD1; J: TRBJ2-7; V: TRBV2; size: many; CDR3: CASSSDRGPRDEQYF; DNA: TGTGCCAGCAGCTCCGACAGGGGTCCAAGGGACGAGCAGTACTTC
D: -; J: TRBJ2-7; V: TRBV7-6; size: -; CDR3: CASSLAGRGYEQYF; DNA: TGTGCCAGCAGCTTAGCGGGCAGGGGTTACGAGCAGTACTTC
D: TRBD1; J: TRBJ2-2; V: TRBV5-4; size: -; CDR3: CAVQTGKVGGELFF; DNA: TGTGCCGTCCAGACAGGGAAGGTTGGCGGGGAGCTGTTTTTT
D: -; J: TRBJ2-1; V: TRBV11-3; size: once; CDR3: CASSLASSSYNEQFF; DNA: TGTGCCAGCAGCCTGGCTAGCAGCTCCTACAATGAGCAGTTCTTC